The rows below give T cell receptor beta chains drawn from one sample of a study of early T cells in non-severe SARS-CoV-2 infection. TCRdb reanalysed the 5' RACE reads using MiXCR and keeps one entry per CDR3 protein. This table has about 86,000 distinct CDR3 sequences, 13% to 15% appearing once. Sequences were obtained from whole blood. The receptors stem from an adult who was a healthcare worker with PCR-confirmed SARS-CoV-2 infection or an uninfected control (not recorded which). The CDR3 runs from the conserved cysteine through the conserved F or W. D genes are given only for firm matches. Clone size is given for some rows only: seen once, a few or many times, or a class if the clone is expanded.

clone size	D gene	V gene	J gene	CDR3 length	CDR3 protein	CDR3 DNA
few	.	TRBV5-4	TRBJ2-1	13	CASSLVTYNEQFF	TGTGCCAGCAGCTTGGTAACCTACAATGAGCAGTTCTTC
.	.	TRBV11-2	TRBJ2-1	16	CASSAIRGSSYNEQFF	TGTGCCAGCAGCGCCATACGGGGGAGCTCCTACAATGAGCAGTTCTTC
.	TRBD2	TRBV20-1	TRBJ2-1	16	CSAREPRAGGGNEQFF	TGCAGTGCTAGAGAGCCCCGTGCGGGAGGAGGCAATGAGCAGTTCTTC
few	TRBD1	TRBV5-1	TRBJ1-2	15	CASSSTTGVDYGYTF	TGCGCCAGCAGTTCGACAACAGGGGTCGACTATGGCTACACCTTC
.	.	TRBV2	TRBJ2-5	13	CASTPAGLGTQYF	TGTGCCAGCACCCCGGCGGGGTTGGGGACCCAGTACTTC
few	.	TRBV3-1	TRBJ2-7	13	CASSQWRGSEQYF	TGTGCCAGCAGCCAGTGGAGGGGGTCCGAGCAGTACTTC
many	.	TRBV2	TRBJ2-1	11	CASSQGNEQFF	TGCGCCAGCAGCCAGGGGAATGAGCAGTTCTTC
.	.	TRBV11-1	TRBJ2-4	15	CASSHERAAKNIQYF	TGTGCCAGCAGCCACGAGCGGGCAGCCAAAAACATTCAGTACTTC
few	TRBD1	TRBV7-2	TRBJ1-5	14	CASRGTGGNQPQHF	TGTGCCAGCAGAGGAACAGGGGGGAATCAGCCCCAGCATTTT
many	.	TRBV19	TRBJ1-2	10	CASSSYGYTF	TGTGCCAGTAGTAGCTATGGCTACACCTTC
.	.	TRBV20-1	TRBJ2-1	15	CSALRRGNSYNEQFF	TGCAGTGCTCTGAGACGGGGGAACTCCTACAATGAGCAGTTCTTC
few	TRBD1	TRBV2	TRBJ2-1	13	CASSNPGGNEQFF	TGTGCCAGCAGTAATCCAGGGGGTAATGAGCAGTTCTTC
.	.	TRBV30	TRBJ1-5	16	CAWSVAGLMDPRPQHF	TGTGCCTGGAGTGTAGCAGGACTCATGGACCCTCGGCCCCAGCATTTT
.	.	TRBV27	TRBJ1-1	13	CASSPGRITEAFF	TGTGCCAGCAGCCCAGGGAGAATCACTGAAGCTTTCTTT
few	TRBD2	TRBV28	TRBJ2-3	15	CASSLAGARGDTQYF	TGTGCCAGCAGTTTAGCGGGAGCTCGGGGAGATACGCAGTATTTT
many	.	TRBV7-6	TRBJ1-1	15	CASSRKRGANTEAFF	TGTGCCAGCAGCCGCAAGCGGGGAGCGAACACTGAAGCTTTCTTT
few	TRBD2	TRBV7-2	TRBJ2-5	15	CASSAGLAGVETQYF	TGTGCCAGCAGCGCTGGACTAGCGGGAGTGGAGACCCAGTACTTC
many	.	TRBV4-1	TRBJ2-1	16	CASSQDHGNSYNEQFF	TGCGCCAGCAGCCAAGATCACGGGAACTCCTACAATGAGCAGTTCTTC
.	.	TRBV29-1	TRBJ1-2	14	CSVRHTGINYGYTF	TGCAGCGTCCGGCATACAGGGATCAACTATGGCTACACCTTC